The next 22 T cell receptor beta chains were all read from a single sample in a study of identical twins. Each CDR3 protein gets one entry after TCRdb re-called the 5' RACE reads with MiXCR. There are roughly 290,000 distinct CDR3 sequences in the sample; roughly 8.6% occur only once, and about 7.1% lies in the top ten. These data are also associated with another study on yellow fever vaccine responses in identical twins.

Sequencing used CD8+ T cells sorted from blood. The receptors derive from a woman younger than 35 in good health.

In this sample, this clonotype turned up many times. This chain joins TRBV11-3 and TRBJ2-1; 10 nucleotides line up with TRBD2. The V segment lost 5 bases and the J segment 6 bases; nucleotides outside the gene matches: 10. The germline CDR1 and CDR2 sequences are SGHNT and YENEEA. The CDR3 extends over 16 amino acids. CDR3 region: CASSPRLAGDFNEQFF. DNA of the CDR3: TGTGCCAGCAGCCCTAGGCTAGCGGGAGATTTCAATGAGCAGTTCTTC.

This clonotype was counted many times. The rearrangement joins TRBV21-1 to TRBJ2-7; no DNA check was done on the table's D call, TRBD1. TRBV21-1 is recorded as a pseudogene. The CDR3 has 14 residues. The CDR3 reads CASRTGTVTYEQYF. The CDR3, as DNA: TGTGCCAGCAGGACCGGGACGGTGACCTACGAGCAGTACTTC.

This chain joins TRBV10-2 and TRBJ1-5, with D unclear. Germline V gene sequence: CDR1 WSHSY, CDR2 SAAADI. The V gene lost 3 bases and the J gene lost 6 bases, with 6 bases spanning the gap. CDR3 length: 12 amino acids. The CDR3 region is CASSDRRQPQHF. CDR3 DNA: TGCGCCAGCAGTGACAGGCGTCAGCCCCAGCATTTT.

The chain has TRBV7-9 and TRBJ2-4, with 9 nucleotides matching TRBD1. Trimming cost V 5 bases and J 8 bases; bases outside gene matches: 7. The CDR3 is 14 amino acids. The germline CDR1 and CDR2 sequences are SEHNR and FQNEAQ (reference sequence). CDR3 coding DNA: TGTGCCAGCAGCCTCCCGGGACAGGGCCACATTCAGTACTTC. This sequence encodes CASSLPGQGHIQYF.

This clonotype was observed a handful of times. CDR3 sequence: CATKTSGEETQYF. The CDR3 DNA reads as TGTGCCACCAAGACTTCAGGGGAAGAGACCCAGTACTTC. V is TRBV15 and J is TRBJ2-5; possibly TRBD1 for D (6 bases). Trimming took 7 bases from V and 3 from J, leaving 12 bases between them. The CDR3 totals 13 residues. Germline V lookup: CDR1 LNHNV, CDR2 YYDKDF (reference sequence).

In its sample, this clonotype was seen many times. The chain joins TRBV20-1 to TRBJ2-7; the match to TRBD2 covers 7 bases. V lost 1 base to trimming and J lost 3 bases; unmatched junction nucleotides: 6. Germline CDR1 is DFQATT and CDR2 is SNEGSKA (reference sequence). The CDR3 is made up of 14 amino acids. CDR3 bases: TGCAGTGCTAGAGCAAGGCTAGCGGTCTACGAGCAGTACTTC. Protein: CSARARLAVYEQYF.

The chain has TRBV6-1 and TRBJ1-5, with unresolved D. CDR3 size: 15 residues. Germline CDR1 MNHNS, CDR2 SASEGT. V was shortened by 0 bases and J by 7 bases, with 13 bases between the two germline ends. CDR3 sequence: CASSEAPGKEQPQHF. CDR3 nucleotide sequence: TGTGCCAGCAGTGAAGCGCCGGGAAAGGAGCAGCCCCAGCATTTT.

A few counts support this clonotype. The rearrangement uses TRBV4-1 and TRBJ2-7, with D perhaps matching TRBD1 or TRBD2 (7 bases each). There are 14 residues in the CDR3. From germline, CDR1 is MGHRA and CDR2 YSYEKL. The ends were cut back, 0 bases at V and 12 bases at J, with 18 bases in the middle. CDR3 sequence (DNA): TGCGCCAGCAGCCAAGATTTGGGAGGGGGCGGTCGGTACTTC. Amino acids: CASSQDLGGGGRYF.

The table lists this clonotype with a count of one. This chain joins TRBV10-3 and TRBJ2-2, with 7 positions matching TRBD2. Germline V gene data show CDR1 as ENHRY and CDR2 as SYGVKD. The CDR3 sequence is 16 residues long. V shed 3 bases and J 2 bases; nucleotides not matched to a gene: 6. CDR3 protein: CAISDGSGANTGELFF. For the CDR3, the DNA is TGTGCCATCAGTGACGGGAGCGGGGCAAACACCGGGGAGCTGTTTTTT.

This clonotype was detected only a few times. The chain links TRBV15 to TRBJ2-7, with 9 bases aligning to TRBD1. Germline V gene lookup returns CDR1 LNHNV and CDR2 YYDKDF (reference sequence). This CDR3 has 15 amino acids. Trimming removed 4 bases from V and 3 bases from J; junction bases left unmatched: 7. The DNA for the CDR3 is TGTGCCACCAGCATTGAACAGGGGGCTGGCTACGAGCAGTACTTC. Residues: CATSIEQGAGYEQYF.

The rearrangement uses TRBV20-1 and TRBJ1-1; possibly TRBD1 for D (5 bases). The CDR3 totals 11 residues. Trimming left V 2 bases short and J 6 bases short, with 7 bases between. In germline, CDR1 is DFQATT, CDR2 SNEGSKA (reference sequence). The CDR3 loop is CSARRGPEAFF. CDR3 nucleotide sequence: TGCAGTGCTAGACGGGGCCCTGAAGCTTTCTTT.

This clonotype was seen more than once but under ten times. This sequence joins TRBV5-6 and TRBJ1-1; possibly TRBD1 for D (5 bases). CDR1 and CDR2 (germline): SGHDT, YYEEEE. The ends were cut back, 0 bases at V and 5 bases at J, with 11 bases in the middle. The CDR3 contains 14 residues. The CDR3 sequence: CASSLVRVETEAFF. CDR3 DNA: TGTGCCAGCAGCTTGGTCAGGGTAGAAACTGAAGCTTTCTTT. Full variable domain (rest looked up from reference TRBV5-6 and TRBJ1-1): DAGVTQSPTHLIKTRGQQVTLRCSPKSGHDTVSWYQQALGQGPQFIFQYYEEEERQRGNFPDRFSGHQFPNYSSELNVNALLLGDSALYLCASSLVRVETEAFFGQGTRLTVV.

A few counts support this clonotype. V gene TRBV28 combines with J gene TRBJ2-7; D may match TRBD1 or TRBD2 (5 bases each). Germline assignment: CDR1 MDHEN and CDR2 SYDVKM. Trimming pared 5 bases from V and 7 bases from J, leaving 12 bases between. The CDR3 is 12 amino acids. As DNA, the CDR3 is TGTGCCAGCAGTATCCGAGGGGTGGAGCAGTACTTC. This codes for CASSIRGVEQYF.

This clonotype was recorded a few times. A much more abundant neighbour one base away suggests this may be a read error. The chain uses TRBV6-4 and TRBJ1-1, with D perhaps matching TRBD1 (5 bases). The CDR3 sequence is 13 residues long. CDR1 is MRHNA, CDR2 SNTAGT, per germline. V gave up 2 bases and J gave up 2 bases, with 6 bases separating them. The CDR3 sequence: CASSDRDNTEAFF. CDR3 bases: TGTGCCAGCAGTGACCGGGACAACACTGAAGCTTTCTTT.

The sample holds many counts of this clonotype. The chain combines TRBV12-3 or TRBV12-4 with TRBJ2-7; 9 bases are a match to TRBD1. CDR3 length equals 14 residues. J lost 4 bases, V lost 6 bases, and 7 bases had no gene match. This CDR3 is CASRGGTGLYEQYF. Written as DNA, the CDR3 is TGTGCCAGCAGGGGCGGGACAGGGTTATACGAGCAGTACTTC.

This clonotype has just a few counts. The V call is TRBV20-1, the J call TRBJ2-7, with D perhaps matching TRBD1 or TRBD2 (5 bases each). Per germline, CDR1 DFQATT and CDR2 SNEGSKA (reference sequence). This CDR3 has 14 residues. Here the CDR3 reads CTTRGPSLMREQYF. The DNA of the CDR3 is TGCACCACTAGGGGTCCAAGCCTAATGAGGGAGCAGTACTTC.

This clonotype showed up just a few times. Here the CDR3 reads CASSLKVREEQYF. The CDR3 coding sequence is TGTGCCAGCAGCTTAAAGGTTCGGGAGGAGCAGTACTTC. The V gene is TRBV7-9, the J gene TRBJ2-7; perhaps TRBD2 as D (6 bases). Looked up from germline, CDR1 is SEHNR and CDR2 is FQNEAQ (reference sequence). The V and J ends lost 2 bases and 7 bases respectively, with 12 bases between them. The CDR3 length is 13 residues. Full variable domain (remainder filled in from reference TRBV7-9 and TRBJ2-7): DTGVSQNPRHKITKRGQNVTFRCDPISEHNRLYWYRQTLGQGPEFLTYFQNEAQLEKSRLLSDRFSAERPKGSFSTLEIQRTEQGDSAMYLCASSLKVREEQYFGPGTRLTVT.

The chain combines TRBV15 with TRBJ2-7, with TRBD1 as a possible D gene (6 bases). The V gene lost 0 bases and the J gene lost 5 bases, with 17 bases spanning the gap. Germline CDR1 is LNHNV and CDR2 is YYDKDF (reference sequence). There are 16 residues in the CDR3. DNA for the CDR3: TGTGCCACCAGCAGAGAGGCCACTCGACAGGTAGACGAGCAGTACTTC. Protein product: CATSREATRQVDEQYF.

Only a few counts were recorded for this clonotype. The chain recombines TRBV28 with TRBJ2-1; 12 nucleotides line up with TRBD2. The CDR3 is 14 amino acids. The trim removed 4 bases at V and 10 bases at J, leaving 5 bases unmatched. Germline assignment: CDR1 MDHEN and CDR2 SYDVKM. The CDR3 nucleotides are TGTGCCAGCAGTTCTCTAGCGGGAGGGGGAGAGCAGTTCTTC. Its protein is CASSSLAGGGEQFF.

The J gene is TRBJ2-7, the V gene TRBV7-2; a weak D match, TRBD1 (6 bases). CDR3 length: 14 residues. V lost 4 bases, J lost 4 bases, and 14 bases lay in between. Germline loops: CDR1 SGHTA, CDR2 FQGNSA. CDR3 nucleotide sequence: TGTGCCAGCAGCTATAACAGGGATTCATACGAGCAGTACTTC. Protein product: CASSYNRDSYEQYF.

This clonotype came up a few times. The rearrangement uses TRBV6-5 and TRBJ1-2, with unresolved D. V was trimmed by 1 base and J by 3 bases, leaving 15 bases between them. The CDR3 is made up of 16 amino acids. Germline values: CDR1 MNHEY, CDR2 SVGAGI. The CDR3 loop is CASSYLYNTLDYGYTF. CDR3 nucleotide sequence: TGTGCCAGCAGTTACTTGTATAACACGCTCGACTATGGCTACACCTTC.

The chain combines TRBV20-1 with TRBJ2-7; D is tentatively TRBD1 or TRBD2 (5 bases each). Germline V gene lookup returns CDR1 DFQATT and CDR2 SNEGSKA (reference sequence). V gave up 1 base and J gave up 2 bases, with 15 bases separating them. This CDR3 contains 15 residues. The CDR3 spells CSARGFEGTPYEQYF. CDR3 in DNA: TGCAGTGCTAGAGGGTTTGAAGGGACGCCCTACGAGCAGTACTTC.